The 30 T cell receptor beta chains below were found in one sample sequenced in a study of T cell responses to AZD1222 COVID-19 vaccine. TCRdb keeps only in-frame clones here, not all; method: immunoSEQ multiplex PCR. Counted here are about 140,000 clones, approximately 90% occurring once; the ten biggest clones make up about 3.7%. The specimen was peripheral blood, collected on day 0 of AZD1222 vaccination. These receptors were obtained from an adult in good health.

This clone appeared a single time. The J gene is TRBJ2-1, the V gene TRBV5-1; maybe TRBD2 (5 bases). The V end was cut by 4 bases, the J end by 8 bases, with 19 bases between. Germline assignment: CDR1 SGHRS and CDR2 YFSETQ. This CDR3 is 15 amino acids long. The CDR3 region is CASSNQGLLADEQFF. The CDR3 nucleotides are TGCGCCAGCAGCAACCAAGGACTCCTCGCGGATGAGCAGTTCTTC.

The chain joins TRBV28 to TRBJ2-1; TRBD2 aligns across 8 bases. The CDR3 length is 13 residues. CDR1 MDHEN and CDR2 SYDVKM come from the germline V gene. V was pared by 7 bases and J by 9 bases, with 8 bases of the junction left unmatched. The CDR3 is CASKGAGAPEQFF. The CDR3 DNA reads TGTGCCAGCAAGGGAGCGGGAGCGCCTGAGCAGTTCTTC.

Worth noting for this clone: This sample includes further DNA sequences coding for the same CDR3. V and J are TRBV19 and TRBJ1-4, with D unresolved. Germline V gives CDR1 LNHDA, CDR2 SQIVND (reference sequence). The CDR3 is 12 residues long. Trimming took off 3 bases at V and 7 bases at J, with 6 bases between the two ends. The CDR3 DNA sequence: TGTGCCAGTAGTATCCGATCTGAAAAACTGTTTTTT. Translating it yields CASSIRSEKLFF.

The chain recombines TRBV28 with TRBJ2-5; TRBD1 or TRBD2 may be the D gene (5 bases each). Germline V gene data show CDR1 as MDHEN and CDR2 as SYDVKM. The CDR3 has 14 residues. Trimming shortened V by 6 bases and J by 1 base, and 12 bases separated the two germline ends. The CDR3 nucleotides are TGTGCCAGCAGGGAGAGTGGGACCCAAGAGACCCAGTACTTC. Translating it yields CASRESGTQETQYF.

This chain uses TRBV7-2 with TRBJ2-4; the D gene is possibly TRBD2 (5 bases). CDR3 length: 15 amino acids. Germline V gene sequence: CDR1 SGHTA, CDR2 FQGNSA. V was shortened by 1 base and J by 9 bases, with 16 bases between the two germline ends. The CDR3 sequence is CASSLGAGPPAIQYF. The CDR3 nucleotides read TGTGCCAGCAGCTTAGGGGCGGGCCCCCCTGCCATTCAGTACTTC.

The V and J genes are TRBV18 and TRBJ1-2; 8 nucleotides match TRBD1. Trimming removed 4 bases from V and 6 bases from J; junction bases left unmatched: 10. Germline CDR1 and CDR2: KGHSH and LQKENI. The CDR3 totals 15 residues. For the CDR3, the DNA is TGTGCCAGCTCACAATCGACAGGGGTTTCGGATGGCTACACCTTC. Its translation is CASSQSTGVSDGYTF.

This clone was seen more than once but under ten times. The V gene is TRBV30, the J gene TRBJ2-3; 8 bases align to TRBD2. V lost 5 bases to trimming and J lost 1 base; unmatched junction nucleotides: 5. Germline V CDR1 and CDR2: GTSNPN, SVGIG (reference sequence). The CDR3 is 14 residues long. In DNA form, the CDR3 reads TGTGCCTGGGCTAGCGGGCTCGGCACAGATACGCAGTATTTT. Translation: CAWASGLGTDTQYF.

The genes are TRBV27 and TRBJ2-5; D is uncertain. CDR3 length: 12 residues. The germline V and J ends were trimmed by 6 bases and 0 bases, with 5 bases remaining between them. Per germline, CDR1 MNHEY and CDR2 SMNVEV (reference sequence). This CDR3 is CASSPDQETQYF. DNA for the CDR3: TGTGCCAGCAGCCCCGACCAAGAGACCCAGTACTTC.

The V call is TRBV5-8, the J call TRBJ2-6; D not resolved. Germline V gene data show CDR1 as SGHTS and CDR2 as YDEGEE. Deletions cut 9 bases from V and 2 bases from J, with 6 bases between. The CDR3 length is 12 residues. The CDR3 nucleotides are TGTGCCACCCGCGCTGGGGCCAACGTCCTGACTTTC. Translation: CATRAGANVLTF.

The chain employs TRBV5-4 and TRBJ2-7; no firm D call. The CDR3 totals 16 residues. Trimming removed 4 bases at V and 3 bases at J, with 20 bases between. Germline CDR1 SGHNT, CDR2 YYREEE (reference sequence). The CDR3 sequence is CASSLVTGPSLYEQYF. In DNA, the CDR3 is TGTGCCAGCAGCCTAGTAACGGGCCCCAGTCTCTACGAGCAGTACTTC. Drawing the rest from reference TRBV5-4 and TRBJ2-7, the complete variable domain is ETGVTQSPTHLIKTRGQQVTLRCSSQSGHNTVSWYQQALGQGPQFIFQYYREEENGRGNFPPRFSGLQFPNYSSELNVNALELDDSALYLCASSLVTGPSLYEQYFGPGTRLTVT.

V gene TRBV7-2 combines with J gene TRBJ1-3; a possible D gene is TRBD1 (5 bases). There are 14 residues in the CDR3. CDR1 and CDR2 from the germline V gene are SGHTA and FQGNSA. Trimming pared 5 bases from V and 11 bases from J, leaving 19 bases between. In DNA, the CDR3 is TGTGCCAGCAGCCCCTCGGGGGGTCTGTGGGCCATATATTTT. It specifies CASSPSGGLWAIYF.

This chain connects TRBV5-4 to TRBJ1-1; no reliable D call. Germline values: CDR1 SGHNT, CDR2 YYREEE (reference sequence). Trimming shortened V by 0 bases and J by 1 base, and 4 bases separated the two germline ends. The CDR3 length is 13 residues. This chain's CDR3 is CASSLDANTEAFF. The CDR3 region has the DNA TGTGCCAGCAGCTTGGATGCGAACACTGAAGCTTTCTTT.

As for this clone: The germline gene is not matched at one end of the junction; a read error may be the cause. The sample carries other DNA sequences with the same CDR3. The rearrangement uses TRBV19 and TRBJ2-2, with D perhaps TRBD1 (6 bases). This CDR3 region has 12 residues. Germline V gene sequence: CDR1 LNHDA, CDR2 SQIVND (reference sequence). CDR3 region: CAYLGDTGELFF. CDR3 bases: TGTGCCTACTTGGGGGACACCGGGGAGCTATTTTTT. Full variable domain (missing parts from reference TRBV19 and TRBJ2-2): DGGITQSPKYLFRKEGQNVTLSCEQNLNHDAMYWYRQDPGQGLRLIYYSQIVNDFQKGDIAEGYSVSREKKESFPLTVTSAQKNPTAFYLCAYLGDTGELFFGEGSRLTVL.

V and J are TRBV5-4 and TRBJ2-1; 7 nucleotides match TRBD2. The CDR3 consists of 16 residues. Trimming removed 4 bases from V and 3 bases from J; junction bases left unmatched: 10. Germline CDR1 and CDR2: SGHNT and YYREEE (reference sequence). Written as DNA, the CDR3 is TGTGCCAGCAGCCCGGGTGGGACGGGAGGCTACAATGAGCAGTTCTTC. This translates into CASSPGGTGGYNEQFF.

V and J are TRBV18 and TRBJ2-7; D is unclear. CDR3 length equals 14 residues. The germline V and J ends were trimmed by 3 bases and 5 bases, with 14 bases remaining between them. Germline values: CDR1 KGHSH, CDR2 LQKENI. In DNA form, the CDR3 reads TGTGCCAGCTCACCGGACGGCCCATCTGACGAGCAGTACTTC. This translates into CASSPDGPSDEQYF.

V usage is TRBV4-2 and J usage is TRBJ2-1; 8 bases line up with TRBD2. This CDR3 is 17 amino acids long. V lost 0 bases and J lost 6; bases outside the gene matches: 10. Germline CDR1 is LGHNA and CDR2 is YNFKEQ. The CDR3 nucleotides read TGTGCCAGCAGCCAAGATCCGGGGGGGTTAGCGGGCAATGAGCAGTTCTTC. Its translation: CASSQDPGGLAGNEQFF.

CDR3 DNA sequence: TGTGCCAGCAGTGATAAGGGCAGGGGGCACAATCAGCCCCAGCATTTT. Its protein product is CASSDKGRGHNQPQHF. V is TRBV6-1 and J is TRBJ1-5, with 8 nucleotides matching TRBD1. After removal of 3 bases from V and 3 bases from J, the junction contained 7 bases not matched to a gene. This CDR3 comprises 16 residues. Germline lookup yields CDR1 MNHNS and CDR2 SASEGT.

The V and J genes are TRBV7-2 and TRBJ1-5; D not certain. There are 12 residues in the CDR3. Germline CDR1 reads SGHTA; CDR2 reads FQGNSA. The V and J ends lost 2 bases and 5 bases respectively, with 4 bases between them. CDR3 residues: CASSLRDQPQHF. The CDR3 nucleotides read TGTGCCAGCAGCTTAAGGGATCAGCCCCAGCATTTT. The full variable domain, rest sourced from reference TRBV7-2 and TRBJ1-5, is GAGVSQSPSNKVTEKGKDVELRCDPISGHTALYWYRQSLGQGLEFLIYFQGNSAPDKSGLPSDRFSAERTGGSVSTLTIQRTQQEDSAVYLCASSLRDQPQHFGDGTRLSIL.

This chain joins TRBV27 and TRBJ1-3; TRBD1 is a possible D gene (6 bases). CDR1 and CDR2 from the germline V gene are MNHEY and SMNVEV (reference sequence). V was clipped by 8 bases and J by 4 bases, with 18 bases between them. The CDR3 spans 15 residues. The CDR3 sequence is CASGIIAGGGNTIYF. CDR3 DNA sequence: TGTGCCAGCGGGATCATAGCCGGGGGCGGAAACACCATATATTTT.

DNA for the CDR3: TGCGCCAGCAGCCAAGAGAGACAGATCACCGGGGAGCTGTTTTTT. This encodes CASSQERQITGELFF. The chain has TRBV4-3 and TRBJ2-2, with a weak D call TRBD1 (5 bases). Germline CDR1 and CDR2: LGHNA and YSLEER. The germline V and J ends were trimmed by 0 bases and 4 bases, with 9 bases remaining between them. The CDR3 is 15 residues long.

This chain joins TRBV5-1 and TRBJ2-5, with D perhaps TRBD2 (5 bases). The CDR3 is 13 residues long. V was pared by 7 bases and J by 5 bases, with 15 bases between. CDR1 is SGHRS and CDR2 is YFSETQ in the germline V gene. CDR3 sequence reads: CASSDSMGETQYF. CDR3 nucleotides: TGCGCCAGCTCGGACTCAATGGGGGAGACCCAGTACTTC.

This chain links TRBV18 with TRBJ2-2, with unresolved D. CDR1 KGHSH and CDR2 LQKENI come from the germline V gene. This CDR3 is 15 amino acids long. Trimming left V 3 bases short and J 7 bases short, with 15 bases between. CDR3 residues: CASSPQVTGGGELFF. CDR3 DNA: TGTGCCAGCTCACCTCAAGTCACGGGCGGCGGGGAGCTGTTTTTT.

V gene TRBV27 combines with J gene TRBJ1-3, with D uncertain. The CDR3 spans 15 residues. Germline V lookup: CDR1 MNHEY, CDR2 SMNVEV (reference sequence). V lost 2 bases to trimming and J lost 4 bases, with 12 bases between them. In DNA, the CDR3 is TGTGCCAGCAGTTTAGGACGCAGTTCCGGAAACACCATATATTTT. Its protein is CASSLGRSSGNTIYF.

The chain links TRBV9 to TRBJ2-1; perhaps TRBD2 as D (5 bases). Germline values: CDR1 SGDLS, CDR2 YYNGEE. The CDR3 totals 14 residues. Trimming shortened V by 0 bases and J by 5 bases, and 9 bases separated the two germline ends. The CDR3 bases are TGTGCCAGCAGCGTAGAGAGCGGAGACAATGAGCAGTTCTTC. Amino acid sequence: CASSVESGDNEQFF.

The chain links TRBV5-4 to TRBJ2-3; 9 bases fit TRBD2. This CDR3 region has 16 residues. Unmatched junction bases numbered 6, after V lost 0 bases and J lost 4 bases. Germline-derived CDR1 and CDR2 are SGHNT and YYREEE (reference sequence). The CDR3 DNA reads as TGTGCCAGCAGCTTGGCCTGGCGGGAGGGGTCAGATACGCAGTATTTT. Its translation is CASSLAWREGSDTQYF. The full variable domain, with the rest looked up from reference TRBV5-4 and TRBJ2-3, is ETGVTQSPTHLIKTRGQQVTLRCSSQSGHNTVSWYQQALGQGPQFIFQYYREEENGRGNFPPRFSGLQFPNYSSELNVNALELDDSALYLCASSLAWREGSDTQYFGPGTRLTVL.

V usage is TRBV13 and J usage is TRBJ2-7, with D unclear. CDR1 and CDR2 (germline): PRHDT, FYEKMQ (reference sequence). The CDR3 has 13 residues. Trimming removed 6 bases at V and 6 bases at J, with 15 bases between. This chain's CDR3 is CASSLATLGEQYF. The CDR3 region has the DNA TGTGCCAGCAGTTTGGCCACTCTTGGCGAGCAGTACTTC.

As DNA, the CDR3 is TGCGCCAGCAGCCTCCAGGCTGATTCAGATACGCAGTATTTT. Its translation: CASSLQADSDTQYF. The genes are TRBV4-3 and TRBJ2-3; unclear D gene. Deletions cut 4 bases from V and 4 bases from J, with 12 bases between. Per germline, CDR1 LGHNA and CDR2 YSLEER. The CDR3 spans 14 residues.

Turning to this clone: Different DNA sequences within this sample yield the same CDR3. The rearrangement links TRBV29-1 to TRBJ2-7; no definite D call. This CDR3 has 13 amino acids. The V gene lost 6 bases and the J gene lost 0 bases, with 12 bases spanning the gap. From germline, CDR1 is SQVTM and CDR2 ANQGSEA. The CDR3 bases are TGCAGCGTGGAGAGACCCCCCTCCTACGAGCAGTACTTC. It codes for CSVERPPSYEQYF.

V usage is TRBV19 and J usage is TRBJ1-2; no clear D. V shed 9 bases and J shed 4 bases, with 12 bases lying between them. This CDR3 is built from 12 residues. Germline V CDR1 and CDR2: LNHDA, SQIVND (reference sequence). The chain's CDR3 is CASFDNLYGYTF. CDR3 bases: TGTGCCAGCTTTGACAACCTCTATGGCTACACCTTC.

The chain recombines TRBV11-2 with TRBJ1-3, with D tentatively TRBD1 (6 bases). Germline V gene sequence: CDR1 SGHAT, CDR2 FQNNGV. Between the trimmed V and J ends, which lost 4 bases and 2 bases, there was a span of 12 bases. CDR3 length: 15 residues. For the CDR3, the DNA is TGTGCCAGCAGCTACCGGGACAATCCTGGAAACACCATATATTTT. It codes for CASSYRDNPGNTIYF. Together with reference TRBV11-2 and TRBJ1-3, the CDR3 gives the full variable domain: EAGVAQSPRYKIIEKRQSVAFWCNPISGHATLYWYQQILGQGPKLLIQFQNNGVVDDSQLPKDRFSAERLKGVDSTLKIQPAKLEDSAVYLCASSYRDNPGNTIYFGEGSWLTVV.